This TCR beta chain stems from a study of cytotoxic CD8 clonotypes in ibrutinib-treated CLL. For the study at large: Responses: approximately 25 partial, 2 complete; after median roughly 5.5 years, roughly 14 stayed remitted, 12 progressed. Timing of response sample collection was a median around eleven months after treatment start, with a range of 6 to 36. Study-level findings and limits: Stable or contracted on treatment, public clonotypes were also uncommon.

Many counts were recorded for this clone. No antigen is known for it. V was pared by 6 bases and J by 0 bases, with 11 bases between. CDR1 is MGHRA, CDR2 YSYEKL, per germline. This CDR3 spans 15 amino acids. Cryopreserved PBMCs supplied 1.5 to 2.5 micrograms of genomic DNA for TCR beta libraries. Profiling relied on immunoSEQ multiplex PCR, and the TCRdb table lists in-frame clones only, not all of them. Of around 77,000 clones in the sample, about 84% were seen once. Sequenced here: PBMCs, sampled at disease progression, from a patient treated with ibrutinib. The chain employs TRBV4-1 and TRBJ1-4; D ambiguous. This clonotype was obtained from a human donor with chronic lymphocytic leukemia. The CDR3 sequence: CASSSFPSTNEKLFF. The CDR3 DNA follows: TGCGCCAGCAGTTCATTCCCTTCAACTAATGAAAAACTGTTTTTT.